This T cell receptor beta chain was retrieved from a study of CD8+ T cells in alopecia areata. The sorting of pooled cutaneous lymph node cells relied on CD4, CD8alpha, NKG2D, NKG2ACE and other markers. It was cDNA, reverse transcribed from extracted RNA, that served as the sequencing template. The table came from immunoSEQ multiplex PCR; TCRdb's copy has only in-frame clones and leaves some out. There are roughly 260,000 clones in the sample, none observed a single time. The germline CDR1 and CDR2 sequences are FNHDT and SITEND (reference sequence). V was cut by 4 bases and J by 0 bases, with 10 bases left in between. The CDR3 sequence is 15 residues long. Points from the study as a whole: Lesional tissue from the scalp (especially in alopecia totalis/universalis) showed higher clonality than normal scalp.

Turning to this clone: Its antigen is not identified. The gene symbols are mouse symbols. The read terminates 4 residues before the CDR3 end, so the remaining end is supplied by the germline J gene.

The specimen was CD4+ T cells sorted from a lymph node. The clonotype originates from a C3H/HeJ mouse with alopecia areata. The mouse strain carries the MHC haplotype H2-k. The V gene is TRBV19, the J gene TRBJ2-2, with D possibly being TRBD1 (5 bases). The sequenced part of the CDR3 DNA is TGTGCCAGCAGTGTAGACAGAGCAAACACCGGG. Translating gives CASSVDRANTG. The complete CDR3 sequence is CASSVDRANTGQLYF.